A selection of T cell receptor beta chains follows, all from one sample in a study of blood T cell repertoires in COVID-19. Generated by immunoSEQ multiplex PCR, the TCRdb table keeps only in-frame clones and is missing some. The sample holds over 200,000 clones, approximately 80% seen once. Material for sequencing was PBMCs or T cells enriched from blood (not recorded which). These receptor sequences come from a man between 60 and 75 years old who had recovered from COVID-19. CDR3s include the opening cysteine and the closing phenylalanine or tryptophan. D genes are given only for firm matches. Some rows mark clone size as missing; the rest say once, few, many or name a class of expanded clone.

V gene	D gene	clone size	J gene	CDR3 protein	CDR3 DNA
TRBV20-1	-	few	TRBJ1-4	CSASHQGKLFF	TGCAGTGCTAGCCATCAGGGTAAACTGTTTTTT
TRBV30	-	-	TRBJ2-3	CAWSVLAGSGTQYF	TGTGCCTGGAGTGTACTTGCGGGGTCTGGTACGCAGTATTTT
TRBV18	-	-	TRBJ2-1	CASSAVSSYNEQFF	TGTGCCAGCTCGGCTGTCAGCTCCTACAATGAGCAGTTCTTC
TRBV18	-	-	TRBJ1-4	CASSPPGGTNEKLFF	TGTGCCAGCTCACCACCGGGGGGAACTAATGAAAAACTGTTTTTT
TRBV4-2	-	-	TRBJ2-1	CASSQDLHEQFF	TGTGCCAGCAGCCAAGATCTTCATGAGCAGTTCTTC
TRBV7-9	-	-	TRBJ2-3	CASSFVGTDTQYF	TGTGCCAGCAGCTTTGTCGGCACAGATACGCAGTATTTT
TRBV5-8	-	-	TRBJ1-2	CASSLWAVTYGYTF	TGTGCCAGCAGCTTGTGGGCCGTAACTTATGGCTACACCTTC
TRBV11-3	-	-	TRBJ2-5	CASSLGRNQETQYF	TGTGCCAGCAGCTTAGGCAGAAACCAAGAGACCCAGTACTTC
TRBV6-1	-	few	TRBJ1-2	CASSEGTTGIYGYTF	TGTGCCAGCAGTGAAGGCACCACAGGGATCTATGGCTACACCTTC
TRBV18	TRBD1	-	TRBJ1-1	CASSPDDRGAEAFF	TGTGCCAGCTCACCTGACGACAGGGGCGCTGAAGCTTTCTTT
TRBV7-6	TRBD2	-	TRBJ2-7	CASSARYPSGGAGAYEQYF	TGTGCCAGCAGCGCCAGGTACCCTAGCGGGGGGGCCGGCGCCTACGAGCAGTACTTC
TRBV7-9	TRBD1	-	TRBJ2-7	CASSSWTGGVYEQYF	TGTGCCAGCAGCTCCTGGACAGGGGGCGTCTACGAGCAGTACTTC
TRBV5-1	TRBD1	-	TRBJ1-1	CASSHAQGANTEAFF	TGCGCCAGCAGCCACGCTCAGGGGGCGAACACTGAAGCTTTCTTT
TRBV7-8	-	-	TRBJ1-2	CASSADRNYGYTF	TGTGCCAGCAGCGCCGACAGAAACTATGGCTACACCTTC
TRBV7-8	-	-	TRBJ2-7	CASSLAEGSLYEQYF	TGTGCCAGCAGCTTAGCCGAGGGCTCCCTCTACGAGCAGTACTTC
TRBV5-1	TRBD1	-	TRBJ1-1	CASSLAPGTGNTEAFF	TGCGCCAGCAGCTTGGCCCCCGGGACAGGGAACACTGAAGCTTTCTTT
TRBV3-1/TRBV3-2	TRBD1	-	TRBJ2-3	CASSRRGQSLGDTQYF	TGTGCCAGCAGCCGAAGGGGACAGAGCCTAGGTGATACGCAGTATTTT
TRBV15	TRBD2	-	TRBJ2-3	CATSRGLAGDTDTQYF	TGTGCCACCAGCAGGGGACTAGCGGGGGACACAGATACGCAGTATTTT
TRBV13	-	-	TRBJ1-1	CASSLTVINTEAFF	TGTGCCAGCAGCTTGACAGTAATCAACACTGAAGCTTTCTTT
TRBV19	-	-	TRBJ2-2	CASSIRQGGTGELFF	TGTGCCAGTAGTATTAGGCAGGGAGGCACCGGGGAGCTGTTTTTT
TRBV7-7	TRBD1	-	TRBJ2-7	CASSPTGQGGEQYF	TGTGCTAGCAGCCCCACAGGACAGGGCGGCGAGCAGTACTTC
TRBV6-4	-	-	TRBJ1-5	CASTLPSQGHQAGNQPQHF	TGTGCCAGCACCCTACCTAGCCAGGGACACCAAGCGGGCAATCAGCCCCAGCATTTT
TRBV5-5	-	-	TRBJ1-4	CASSLGGGTNEKLFF	TGTGCCAGCAGCTTGGGGGGAGGAACTAATGAAAAACTGTTTTTT
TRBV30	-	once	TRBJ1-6	CAWRDSFNSPLHF	TGTGCCTGGAGGGACAGCTTTAATTCACCCCTCCACTTT
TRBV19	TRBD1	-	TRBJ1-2	CASSIEGQGRGYTF	TGTGCCAGTAGTATAGAGGGACAGGGACGAGGCTACACCTTC
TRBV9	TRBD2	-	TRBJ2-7	CASSVASGGDYEQYF	TGTGCCAGCAGCGTGGCTAGCGGGGGGGATTACGAGCAGTACTTC
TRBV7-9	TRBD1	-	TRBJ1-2	CASSALGQGASDGYTF	TGTGCCAGCAGCGCGCTGGGACAGGGGGCCAGCGATGGCTACACCTTC
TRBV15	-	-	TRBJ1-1	CATSARTLNTEAFF	TGTGCCACCAGCGCCCGGACTCTGAACACTGAAGCTTTCTTT
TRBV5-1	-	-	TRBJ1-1	CASSSSFLGVNTEAFF	TGCGCCAGCAGCTCTTCGTTTCTAGGGGTGAACACTGAAGCTTTCTTT
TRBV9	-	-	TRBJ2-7	CASSVVSGSSEQYF	TGTGCCAGCAGCGTAGTATCCGGGTCCTCGGAGCAGTACTTC
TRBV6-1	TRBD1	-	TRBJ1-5	CASSEDRTGPQPQHF	TGTGCCAGCAGTGAAGATCGGACAGGGCCTCAGCCCCAGCATTTT
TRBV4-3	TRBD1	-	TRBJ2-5	CASSQDWGQPQETQYF	TGCGCCAGCAGCCAAGATTGGGGACAGCCCCAAGAGACCCAGTACTTC
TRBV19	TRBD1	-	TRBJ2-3	CASSKLRNPPGTGHTDTQYF	TGTGCCAGTAGTAAGTTGAGGAACCCACCCGGGACAGGCCACACAGATACGCAGTATTTT
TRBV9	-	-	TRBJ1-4	CASSSNGVGYTKLFF	TGTGCCAGCAGCTCAAACGGGGTGGGGTATACGAAACTGTTTTTT
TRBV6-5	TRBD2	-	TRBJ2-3	CASGIAGGLADTQYF	TGTGCCAGCGGGATAGCGGGGGGGCTAGCAGATACGCAGTATTTT
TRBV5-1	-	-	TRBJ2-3	CASSLEVPGGDTQYF	TGCGCCAGCAGCTTGGAAGTTCCAGGGGGGGATACGCAGTATTTT
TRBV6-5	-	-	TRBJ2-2	CASSRQKITGELFF	TGTGCCAGCAGTAGACAGAAGATCACCGGGGAGCTGTTTTTT
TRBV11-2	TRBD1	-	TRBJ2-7	CASSSEGAREQYF	TGTGCCAGCAGCTCCGAGGGGGCGAGGGAGCAGTACTTC
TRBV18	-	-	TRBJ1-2	CASSPRSYGYTF	TGTGCCAGCTCCCCTAGGTCCTATGGCTACACCTTC
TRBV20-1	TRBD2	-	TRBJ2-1	CSASGLAGGRDEQFF	TGCAGTGCTAGTGGTCTAGCGGGGGGGCGGGATGAGCAGTTCTTC
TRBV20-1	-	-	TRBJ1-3	CSASRRLQGSGNTIYF	TGCAGTGCTAGTCGCCGCCTTCAGGGCTCTGGAAACACCATATATTTT